Listed below are T cell receptor beta chains from one sample, sequenced in a study of cytomegalovirus exposure and HLA in healthy donors. Libraries were prepared by immunoSEQ multiplex PCR; TCRdb keeps only in-frame clonotypes and omits some of them. The top ten hold 1.5% to 2% of the sample, which has around 180,000 clones, around 90% seen once. Sequencing input: PBMCs. The source of these receptors is a woman aged 18-29 years in good health and CMV-seronegative. Both conserved end residues are part of each CDR3. The D gene is left open where the match is weak.

TRBV9	TRBD2	TRBJ2-7	CASSAHSGRAGEQYF
TRBV5-1	-	TRBJ2-2	CASSFDRGELFF
TRBV10-3	TRBD2	TRBJ2-5	CAISSGTSERETQYF
TRBV18	-	-	CASSPTGSTSSYEQYF
TRBV28	TRBD2	TRBJ2-3	CASSRGWLAGGQDTQYF
TRBV5-1	TRBD2	TRBJ2-1	CASSPHWGGDNEQFF
TRBV15	TRBD1	TRBJ1-5	CATSKGQGFFFGNQPQHF
TRBV30	TRBD2	TRBJ2-1	CAWLASGAYNEQFF
TRBV13	TRBD1	TRBJ1-3	CASSSGQGWGGNTIYF
TRBV11-2	-	TRBJ2-7	CASSLEAGNTYEQYF
TRBV28	-	TRBJ1-1	CASTEGSALNTEAFF
TRBV18	-	TRBJ2-4	CASSLGEAKNIQYF
TRBV15	TRBD2	TRBJ2-1	CATSRDAGEINEQFF
TRBV7-9	-	TRBJ2-3	CASSLGGSGTDTQYF
TRBV15	TRBD1	TRBJ2-7	CATSRRQGVSEQYF
TRBV6-1	TRBD1	TRBJ2-7	CASRFLGQGTYEQYF
TRBV18	-	TRBJ1-1	CASSPGGEAFF
TRBV7-9	TRBD2	TRBJ2-1	CSSSRFLAGDSSEQFF
TRBV7-2	-	TRBJ2-5	CASSPRGMQETQYF
TRBV20-1	-	TRBJ1-1	CSAEEHRAAFF
TRBV4-2	-	TRBJ2-3	CASSQDLAVTDTQYF
TRBV13	-	TRBJ1-4	CASSGDDEKLFF
TRBV30	-	TRBJ1-4	CAWSVGGARNEKLFF
TRBV7-9	TRBD1	TRBJ2-7	CASSSRGTGLYEQYF
TRBV20-1	-	TRBJ2-7	CSARLSYEQYF
TRBV7-9	TRBD1	TRBJ2-5	CASSNRDRGYQETQYF
TRBV5-1	-	TRBJ1-3	CASSSTGDSGNTIYF
TRBV6-1	-	TRBJ2-7	CASSEMTESTYEQYF
TRBV9	-	TRBJ1-2	CASSGPVPYGYTF
TRBV28	TRBD1	TRBJ1-6	CASSPWDREYSPLHF
TRBV6-5	TRBD2	TRBJ2-1	CASSYGASGINEQFF
TRBV29-1	-	TRBJ1-2	CSSGDYGYTF
TRBV19	TRBD2	TRBJ2-1	CASSMALAGGQSYNEQFF
TRBV30	TRBD1	TRBJ1-6	CAWRTGLGSPLHF
TRBV15	TRBD1	TRBJ2-5	CATSRGNRGSLGETQYF
TRBV5-1	-	TRBJ1-1	CASSPAGIGTEAFF